This T cell receptor (beta chain) is drawn from a study of T cells in Graves' hyperthyroidism and ophthalmopathy. Study-wide results and caveats: Progression to ophthalmopathy was predicted a median of roughly 6.5 months early.

As for this clonotype: Its antigen remains unidentified.

Trimming took 4 bases from V and 2 from J, leaving 8 bases between them. This CDR3 spans 12 amino acids. Germline assignment: CDR1 SQVTM and CDR2 ANQGSEA. Template material for amplifying TCR beta CDR3 regions consisted of RNA transcripts. The TCR CDR3 was amplified in a first-round RT-PCR using the HTBI primer set. One entry per CDR3 protein, called by TCRdb with MiXCR from the multiplex PCR reads. The sample includes about 360,000 distinct CDR3 sequences, more than 20% of them seen just once. The clonotype was recovered from a man over 45 with Graves' hyperthyroidism. J is TRBJ1-1 and V is TRBV29-1; D gene uncertain. Sequencing used blood. The CDR3 loop reads CSVVAENTEAFF. The CDR3 DNA reads as TGCAGCGTTGTGGCAGAAAACACTGAAGCTTTCTTT.